This T cell receptor (beta chain) stems from a study of memory CD8 T cells in hepatitis C reinfection. Overall study context: HCV reinfection: RNA-positive following two negative tests at least 60 days apart. Between 12 and 24 weeks after reinfection detection, late samples were drawn.

Deletions cut 0 bases from V and 7 bases from J, with 8 bases between. CDR1 MNHEY and CDR2 SVGAGI come from the germline V gene. This CDR3 is 13 amino acids long. Repertoires were generated with immunoSEQ multiplex PCR, while TCRdb's copy carries only in-frame clones and drops some. Of about 43,000 clones listed, 89% are singletons. Study findings and constraints: Only five donors prevented definitive conclusions about public clonotypes.

Time point reported: late/post reinfection, 12 to 24 weeks after detection. TCR sequencing was done directly ex vivo on sorted cells, without expansion in vitro. People who inject drugs from Montreal's HEPCO study were the donors. Turning to this clone: As yet, its antigen is unknown.

This clonotype originated in a man aged 18-30 years with hepatitis C virus infection. The rearrangement joins TRBV6-5 to TRBJ2-3; the D gene is possibly TRBD1 (6 bases). The specimen was naive CD8+ T cells sorted from blood. Here the CDR3 reads CASSYSGANTQYF. The CDR3 nucleotides are TGTGCCAGCAGTTACTCGGGGGCCAATACGCAGTATTTT.